Listed below are T cell receptor beta chains from one sample, sequenced in a study of CD4 T cells in relation to SARS-CoV-2 and coronaviruses. No cognate antigen is known for these TCRs. Produced via immunoSEQ multiplex PCR; TCRdb's table is partial and in-frame only. The profile shows more than 15,000 clones, just under 75% of them singletons. The specimen was CD4+ T cells from PBMCs, cultured in vitro. The origin of the receptors is a human donor in good health. Both conserved end residues are part of each CDR3. The D gene is left open where the match is weak. Only part of the rows carry a size: once, few, many, or a class if the clone is expanded.

>13|TRBV7-9|NA|NA|TRBJ2-5
TGTGCCAGCAGCTTAGTCCCGCAAGAGACCCAGTACTTC
CASSLVPQETQYF
>15|TRBV25-1|once|NA|TRBJ2-4
TGTGCCAGCAGTGATGGCAAATTAGCCAAAAACATTCAGTACTTC
CASSDGKLAKNIQYF
>16|TRBV7-6|NA|NA|TRBJ2-1
TGTGCCAGCAGTTCCTTAGGAGGGGCGAAATACAATGAGCAGTTCTTC
CASSSLGGAKYNEQFF
>14|TRBV2|NA|TRBD1|TRBJ2-7
TGTGCCAGCGGAGCCGGGACAGGGCCCAACGAGCAGTACTTC
CASGAGTGPNEQYF
>14|TRBV5-5|few|NA|TRBJ1-2
TGTGCCAGCAGCTTGGGAGGGCAGGGAGATGGCTACACCTTC
CASSLGGQGDGYTF
>14|TRBV2|few|NA|TRBJ2-7
TGTGCCAGCAGGGAAGGGGAGGGGGGACACGAGCAGTACTTC
CASREGEGGHEQYF
>17|TRBV5-6|NA|TRBD2|TRBJ2-2
TGTGCCAGCAGCGGGGCCGGGACTAGCGTTAACACCGGGGAGCTGTTTTTT
CASSGAGTSVNTGELFF
>14|TRBV14|few|TRBD1|TRBJ1-2
TGTGCCAGCAGCCTGACAGGGGGCTACTATGGCTACACCTTC
CASSLTGGYYGYTF
>14|TRBV7-9|few|NA|TRBJ2-2
TGTGCCACCTCCCTAGGAGCGAACACCGGGGAGCTGTTTTTT
CATSLGANTGELFF
>14|TRBV30|NA|NA|TRBJ2-7
TGTGCCTGGACCCCTCAACCAGGGCCCTACGAGCAGTACTTC
CAWTPQPGPYEQYF
>16|TRBV9|NA|NA|TRBJ2-1
TGTGCCAGCAGCCCCCGTTCCGGGAGCTCCTACAATGAGCAGTTCTTC
CASSPRSGSSYNEQFF
>15|TRBV20-1|NA|TRBD1|TRBJ1-2
TGCAGTGCTAGTGAGGGACAGGGAATGGACTATGGCTACACCTTC
CSASEGQGMDYGYTF
>15|TRBV5-1|once|TRBD1|TRBJ2-7
TGCGCCAGCAGCTTGGCCCGACAGGGGGTGTACGAGCAGTACTTC
CASSLARQGVYEQYF
>13|TRBV2|NA|NA|TRBJ2-1
TGTGCCAGCAGTGAAGCCAGTTACAATGAGCAGTTCTTC
CASSEASYNEQFF
>15|TRBV19|few|TRBD2|TRBJ2-1
TGTGCCAGTAGCCCGGTGGGGGGGGCCTACAATGAGCAGTTCTTC
CASSPVGGAYNEQFF
>14|TRBV28|few|NA|TRBJ1-2
TGTGCCAGCAGTTTCCCGGAGGGCAACTATGGCTACACCTTC
CASSFPEGNYGYTF
>13|TRBV6-5|NA|TRBD1|TRBJ1-2
TGTGCCAGCAGTTACCAGGGGGCGCGAGGCTACACCTTC
CASSYQGARGYTF
>15|TRBV5-6|NA|TRBD2|TRBJ2-3
TGTGCCAGCAGCTTTCGACTAGCGGACACAGATACGCAGTATTTT
CASSFRLADTDTQYF
>17|TRBV18|NA|NA|TRBJ2-1
TGTGCCAGCTCACCGGCGGCGAGGGGGGGGATGGGAGTGGAGCAGTTCTTC
CASSPAARGGMGVEQFF
>13|TRBV6-2/TRBV6-3|NA|TRBD2|TRBJ2-5
TGTGCCAGCAGTCGCAGCGGGAGAGAGACCCAGTACTTC
CASSRSGRETQYF
>16|TRBV19|NA|NA|TRBJ2-1
TGTGCCAGTAGTATAGGTCCAGCCCCCTCCTACAATGAGCAGTTCTTC
CASSIGPAPSYNEQFF
>15|TRBV11-2|NA|TRBD1|TRBJ2-7
TGTGCCAGCAGCACAGGGGGGTGGGGCACCTACGAGCAGTACTTC
CASSTGGWGTYEQYF
>12|TRBV5-1|NA|NA|TRBJ2-3
TGCGCCAGCAAGACAGGCACAGATACGCAGTATTTT
CASKTGTDTQYF
>15|TRBV6-5|few|NA|TRBJ2-3
TGTGCCAGCTCGCGGCGGTTTTCGGGCACAGATACGCAGTATTTT
CASSRRFSGTDTQYF
>16|TRBV4-3|NA|NA|TRBJ1-6
TGCGCCAGCAGCCAAGATAGGGCAGTTAATAATTCACCCCTCCACTTT
CASSQDRAVNNSPLHF
>14|TRBV6-5|NA|NA|TRBJ2-7
TGTGCCAGCAGTTACTCGGGCAGCTCCTACGAGCAGTACTTC
CASSYSGSSYEQYF
>13|TRBV7-9|NA|NA|TRBJ1-1
TGTGCCAGCAGCGCCGTATGGAACACTGAAGCTTTCTTT
CASSAVWNTEAFF
>13|TRBV11-3|NA|NA|TRBJ2-5
TGTGCCAGCAGCTCGCCCCCGGGGGAGACCCAGTACTTC
CASSSPPGETQYF
>19|TRBV7-8|NA|NA|TRBJ2-2
TGTGCCAGCAGCAAAAACCCCATACAGGGAAGAAAGAACACCGGGGAGCTGTTTTTT
CASSKNPIQGRKNTGELFF
>17|TRBV7-3|NA|TRBD2|TRBJ2-1
TGTGCCAGCAGCTTAACGGGACTAAGGACCGCTGGGAATGAGCAGTTCTTC
CASSLTGLRTAGNEQFF
>14|TRBV19|NA|NA|TRBJ2-7
TGTGCCAGTAGTATTCAAGGAGGGTCAAGCGAGCAGTACTTC
CASSIQGGSSEQYF
>14|TRBV4-3|few|NA|TRBJ2-7
TGCGCCAGCAGCCAGCTTCCGCGGGCAACCCAGCAGTACTTC
CASSQLPRATQQYF
>14|TRBV3-1/TRBV3-2|NA|NA|TRBJ1-1
TGTGCCAGCAGCCACGAGTGGGGCGGCACTGAAGCTTTCTTT
CASSHEWGGTEAFF
>14|TRBV18|NA|NA|TRBJ1-1
TGTGCCAGCTCACCGACTACAGCGAACACTGAAGCTTTCTTT
CASSPTTANTEAFF
>14|TRBV2|NA|TRBD1|TRBJ2-7
TGTGCCAGCCGCGCTACAGGGGGCGTATACGAGCAGTACTTC
CASRATGGVYEQYF
>16|TRBV18|NA|TRBD2|TRBJ2-3
TGTGCCAGCTCACCCAGGAGCGGGGCGAGCACAGATACGCAGTATTTT
CASSPRSGASTDTQYF
>14|TRBV6-2/TRBV6-3|NA|NA|TRBJ2-7
TGTGCCAGCAGTACGAGGACAGAGTCCTACGAGCAGTACTTC
CASSTRTESYEQYF
>17|TRBV4-1|NA|TRBD1|TRBJ1-3
TGCGCCAGCAGCCAAGATCCGACAGGGAGCTCTGGAAACACCATATATTTT
CASSQDPTGSSGNTIYF
>15|TRBV18|NA|TRBD1|TRBJ2-7
TGTGCCAGCTCACCACCGGGACAGGGGGCTTACGAGCAGTACTTC
CASSPPGQGAYEQYF
>15|TRBV19|NA|TRBD1|TRBJ2-2
TGTGCCAGTAGTAAGGGGACAGGAAACACCGGGGAGCTGTTTTTT
CASSKGTGNTGELFF
>18|TRBV27|NA|TRBD2|TRBJ2-7
TGTGCCAGCAGTTTGGCCGGCCTGGGAGGGAAGAGCTCCTACGAGCAGTACTTC
CASSLAGLGGKSSYEQYF
>13|TRBV19|NA|TRBD1|TRBJ1-6
TGTGCCAGTAGTACAACCGGGACAGGGGCCCTCCACTTT
CASSTTGTGALHF
>15|TRBV7-9|NA|NA|TRBJ1-5
TGTGCCAGCAGCTCAGGACAGTCAAGGAATCAGCCCCAGCATTTT
CASSSGQSRNQPQHF
>14|TRBV3-1/TRBV3-2|NA|NA|TRBJ2-2
TGTGCCAGCAGCCGTACAACGAACACCGGGGAGCTGTTTTTT
CASSRTTNTGELFF
>14|TRBV28|once|NA|TRBJ1-2
TGTGCCAGCACCCTAGCGGGGTTCAACTATGGCTACACCTTC
CASTLAGFNYGYTF
>15|TRBV7-6|NA|NA|TRBJ2-7
TGTGCCAGCAGCTTAGCCACCACAAGCTCCTACGAGCAGTACTTC
CASSLATTSSYEQYF